These 5 T cell receptor beta chains share one sample of origin, sequenced in a study of T cells in Graves' hyperthyroidism and ophthalmopathy. Amplified TCR beta CDR3 regions came from RNA transcripts. HTBI primers were used for first-round RT-PCR of the TCR CDR3. In TCRdb, the multiplex PCR reads were re-called with MiXCR into one record per CDR3 protein. In the table there are roughly 530,000 distinct CDR3 sequences, 15% to 20% of which are singletons. Sample: blood. Receptor source: a woman aged 18 to 35 with Graves' ophthalmopathy.

The CDR3 DNA reads TGCGCCAGCAGCCAAGAGTGGGCGGCAGCACCGGGCTCTGGAAACACCATATATTTT. Its protein product is CASSQEWAAAPGSGNTIYF. The rearrangement links TRBV4-1 to TRBJ1-3, with no clear D. CDR1 and CDR2 from the germline V gene are MGHRA and YSYEKL. CDR3 length: 19 residues. V lost 0 bases to trimming and J lost 0 bases, with 18 bases between them.

This sequence joins TRBV6-5 and TRBJ2-1; tentatively, D is TRBD2 (7 bases). Trimming took 0 bases from V and 0 from J, leaving 15 bases between them. Germline lookup yields CDR1 MNHEY and CDR2 SVGAGI. This CDR3 contains 18 residues. The CDR3 reads CASSYSMGGQSSYNEQFF. The CDR3 DNA follows: TGTGCCAGCAGTTACTCGATGGGGGGGCAAAGCTCCTACAATGAGCAGTTCTTC.

This chain joins TRBV6-1 and TRBJ2-3, with D perhaps matching TRBD1 or TRBD2 (5 bases each). V was clipped by 3 bases and J by 6 bases, with 13 bases between them. Germline V gene sequence: CDR1 MNHNS, CDR2 SASEGT. The CDR3 has 14 amino acids. CDR3 region: CASSDTLREDTQYF. The CDR3 region has the DNA TGTGCCAGCAGTGATACCCTCAGGGAGGATACGCAGTATTTT.

This clonotype has a count of ten or more. The chain recombines TRBV20-1 with TRBJ2-3; 13 bases fit TRBD2. CDR1 and CDR2 from the germline V gene are DFQATT and SNEGSKA (reference sequence). This CDR3 has 15 amino acids. V lost 6 bases, J lost 4 bases, and 7 bases stayed unmatched. The CDR3 reads CSAAGTSGTPDTQYF. In nucleotides, the CDR3 is TGCAGTGCCGCAGGGACTAGCGGGACCCCAGATACGCAGTATTTT.

This clonotype has ten or more counts. The CDR3 nucleotides read TGTGCCAGCAGCCATAAGGGGGACAGAGGCACCGGGGAGCTGTTTTTT. Residues: CASSHKGDRGTGELFF. The genes are TRBV7-9 and TRBJ2-2; TRBD1 aligns across 7 bases. The CDR3 contains 16 residues. Germline-derived CDR1 and CDR2 are SEHNR and FQNEAQ (reference sequence). After removal of 5 bases from V and 4 bases from J, the junction contained 10 bases not matched to a gene. Combining the CDR3 with reference TRBV7-9 and TRBJ2-2 gives the whole variable domain DTGVSQNPRHKITKRGQNVTFRCDPISEHNRLYWYRQTLGQGPEFLTYFQNEAQLEKSRLLSDRFSAERPKGSFSTLEIQRTEQGDSAMYLCASSHKGDRGTGELFFGEGSRLTVL.